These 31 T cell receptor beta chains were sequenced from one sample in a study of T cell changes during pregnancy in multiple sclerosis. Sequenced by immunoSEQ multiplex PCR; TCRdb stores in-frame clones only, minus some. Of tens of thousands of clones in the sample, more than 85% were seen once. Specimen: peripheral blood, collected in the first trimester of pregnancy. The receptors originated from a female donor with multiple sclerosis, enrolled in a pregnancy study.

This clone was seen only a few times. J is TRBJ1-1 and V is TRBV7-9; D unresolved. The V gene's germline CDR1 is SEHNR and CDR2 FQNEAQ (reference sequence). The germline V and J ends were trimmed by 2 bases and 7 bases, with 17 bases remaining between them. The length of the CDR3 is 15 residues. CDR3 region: CASSLIGGLSGEAFF. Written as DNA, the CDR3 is TGTGCCAGCAGCTTAATCGGAGGGCTGAGCGGTGAAGCTTTCTTT. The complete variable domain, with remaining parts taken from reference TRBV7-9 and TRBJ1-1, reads DTGVSQNPRHKITKRGQNVTFRCDPISEHNRLYWYRQTLGQGPEFLTYFQNEAQLEKSRLLSDRFSAERPKGSFSTLEIQRTEQGDSAMYLCASSLIGGLSGEAFFGQGTRLTVV.

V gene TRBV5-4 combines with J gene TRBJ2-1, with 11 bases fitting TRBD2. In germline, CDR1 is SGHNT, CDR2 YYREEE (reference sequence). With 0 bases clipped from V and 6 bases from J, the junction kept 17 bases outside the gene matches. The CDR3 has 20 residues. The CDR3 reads CASSLAGLIAGGGLGNEQFF. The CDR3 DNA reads TGTGCCAGCAGCTTGGCCGGATTAATAGCGGGAGGGGGTTTGGGCAATGAGCAGTTCTTC.

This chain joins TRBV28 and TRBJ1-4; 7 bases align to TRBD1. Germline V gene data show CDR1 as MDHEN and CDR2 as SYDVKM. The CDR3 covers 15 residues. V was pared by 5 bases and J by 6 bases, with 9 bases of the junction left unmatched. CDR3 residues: CASSPPWTGDEKLFF. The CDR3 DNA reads TGTGCCAGCAGTCCGCCGTGGACAGGAGATGAAAAACTGTTTTTT.

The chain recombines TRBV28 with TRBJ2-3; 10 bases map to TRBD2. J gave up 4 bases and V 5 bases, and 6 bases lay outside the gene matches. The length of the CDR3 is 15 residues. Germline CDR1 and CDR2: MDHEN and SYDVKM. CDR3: CASSQSGGAADTQYF. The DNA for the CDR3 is TGTGCCAGCAGTCAAAGCGGGGGGGCAGCAGATACGCAGTATTTT.

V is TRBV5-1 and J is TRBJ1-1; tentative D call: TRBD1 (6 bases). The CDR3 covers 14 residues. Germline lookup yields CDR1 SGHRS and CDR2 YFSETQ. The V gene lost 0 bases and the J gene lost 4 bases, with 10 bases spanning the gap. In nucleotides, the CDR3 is TGCGCCAGCAGCTTGGACAGGGTAGGCACTGAAGCTTTCTTT. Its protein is CASSLDRVGTEAFF.

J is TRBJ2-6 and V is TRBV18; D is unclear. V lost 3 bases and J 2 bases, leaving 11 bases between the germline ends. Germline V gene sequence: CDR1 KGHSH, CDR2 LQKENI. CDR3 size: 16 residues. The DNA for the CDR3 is TGTGCCAGCTCACCCGGTACGGGTACTGGGGCCAACGTCCTGACTTTC. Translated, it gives CASSPGTGTGANVLTF. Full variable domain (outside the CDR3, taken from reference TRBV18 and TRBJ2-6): NAGVMQNPRHLVRRRGQEARLRCSPMKGHSHVYWYRQLPEEGLKFMVYLQKENIIDESGMPKERFSAEFPKEGPSILRIQQVVRGDSAAYFCASSPGTGTGANVLTFGAGSRLTVL.

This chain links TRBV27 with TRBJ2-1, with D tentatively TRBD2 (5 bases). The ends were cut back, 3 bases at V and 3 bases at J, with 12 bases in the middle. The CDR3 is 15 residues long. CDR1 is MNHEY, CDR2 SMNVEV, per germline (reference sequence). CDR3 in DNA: TGTGCCAGCAGTTTTGGTAGCGTCAACTACAATGAGCAGTTCTTC. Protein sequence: CASSFGSVNYNEQFF.

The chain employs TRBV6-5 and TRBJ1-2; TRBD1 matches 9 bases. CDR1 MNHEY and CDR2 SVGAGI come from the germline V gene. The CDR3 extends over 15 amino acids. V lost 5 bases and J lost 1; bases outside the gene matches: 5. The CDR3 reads CASSPQGQGNYGYTF. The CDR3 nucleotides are TGTGCCAGCAGTCCCCAGGGACAGGGTAACTATGGCTACACCTTC.

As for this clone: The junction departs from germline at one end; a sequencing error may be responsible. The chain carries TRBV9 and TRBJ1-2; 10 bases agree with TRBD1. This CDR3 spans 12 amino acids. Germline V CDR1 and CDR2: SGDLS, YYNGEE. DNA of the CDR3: TGTGCCAGCAGCGTAGGGGACAGGGGAATTAGGTTC. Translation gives CASSVGDRGIRF.

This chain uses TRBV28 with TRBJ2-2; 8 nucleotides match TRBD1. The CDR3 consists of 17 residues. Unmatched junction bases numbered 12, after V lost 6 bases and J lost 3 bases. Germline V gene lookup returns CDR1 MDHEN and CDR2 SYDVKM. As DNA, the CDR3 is TGTGCCAGCAGCATTTCGACAGGGGAATCGGACACCGGGGAGCTGTTTTTT. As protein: CASSISTGESDTGELFF.

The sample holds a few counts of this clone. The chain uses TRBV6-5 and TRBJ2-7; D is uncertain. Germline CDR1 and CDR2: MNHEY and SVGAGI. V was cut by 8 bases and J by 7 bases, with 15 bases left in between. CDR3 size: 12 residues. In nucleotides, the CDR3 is TGTGCCAGCCAGTCGCCGATGAGGGAGCAGTACTTC. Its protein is CASQSPMREQYF.

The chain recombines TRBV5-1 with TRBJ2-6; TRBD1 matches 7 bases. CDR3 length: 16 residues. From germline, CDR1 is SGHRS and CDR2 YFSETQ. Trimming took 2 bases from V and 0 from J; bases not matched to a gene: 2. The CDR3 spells CASSFSGGSGANVLTF. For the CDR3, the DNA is TGCGCCAGCAGCTTCTCAGGGGGCTCTGGGGCCAACGTCCTGACTTTC.

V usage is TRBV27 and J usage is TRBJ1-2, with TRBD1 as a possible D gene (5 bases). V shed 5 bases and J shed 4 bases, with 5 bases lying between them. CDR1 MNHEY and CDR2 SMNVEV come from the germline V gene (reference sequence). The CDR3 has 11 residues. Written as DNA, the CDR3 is TGTGCCAGCAGTGACAGCTATGGCTACACCTTC. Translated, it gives CASSDSYGYTF.

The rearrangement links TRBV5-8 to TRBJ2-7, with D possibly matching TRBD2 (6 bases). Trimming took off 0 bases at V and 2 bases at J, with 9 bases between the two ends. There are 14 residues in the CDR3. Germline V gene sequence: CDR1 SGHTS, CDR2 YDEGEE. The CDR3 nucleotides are TGTGCCAGCAGCTTGGTTGGAGGGGCCTACGAGCAGTACTTC. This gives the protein CASSLVGGAYEQYF.

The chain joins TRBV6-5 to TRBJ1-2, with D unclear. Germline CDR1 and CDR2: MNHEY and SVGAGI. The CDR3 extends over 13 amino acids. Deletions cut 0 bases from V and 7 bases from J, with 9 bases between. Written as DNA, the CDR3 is TGTGCCAGCAGTTACTCACGGGGAAGTGGCTACACCTTC. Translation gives CASSYSRGSGYTF.

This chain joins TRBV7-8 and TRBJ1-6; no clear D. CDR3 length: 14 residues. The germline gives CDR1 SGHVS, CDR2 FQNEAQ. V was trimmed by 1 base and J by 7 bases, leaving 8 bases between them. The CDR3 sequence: CASSLVQANSPLHF. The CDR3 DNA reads TGTGCCAGCAGCTTAGTCCAAGCCAATTCACCCCTCCACTTT.

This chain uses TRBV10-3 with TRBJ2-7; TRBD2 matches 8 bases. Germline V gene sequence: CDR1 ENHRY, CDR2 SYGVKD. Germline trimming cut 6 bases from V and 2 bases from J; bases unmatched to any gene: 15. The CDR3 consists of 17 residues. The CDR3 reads CAIRTLAAVSGTYEQYF. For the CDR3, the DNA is TGTGCCATCAGGACACTAGCGGCGGTGTCAGGTACCTACGAGCAGTACTTC.

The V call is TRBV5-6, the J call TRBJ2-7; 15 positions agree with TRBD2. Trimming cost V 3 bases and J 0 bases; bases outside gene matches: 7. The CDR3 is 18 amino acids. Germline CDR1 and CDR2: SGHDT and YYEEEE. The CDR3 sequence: CASSSGTSGRLSSYEQYF. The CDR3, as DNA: TGTGCCAGCAGCTCGGGGACTAGCGGGAGGCTTAGCTCCTACGAGCAGTACTTC.

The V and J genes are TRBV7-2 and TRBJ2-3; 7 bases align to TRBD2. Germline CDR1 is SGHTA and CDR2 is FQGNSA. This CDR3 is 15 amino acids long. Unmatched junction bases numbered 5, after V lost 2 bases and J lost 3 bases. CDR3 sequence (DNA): TGTGCCAGCAGCTTATCGGGACTACGGACAGATACGCAGTATTTT. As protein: CASSLSGLRTDTQYF.

The CDR3 sequence is CSVSGDTEAFF. The DNA of the CDR3 is TGCAGTGTTTCAGGGGACACTGAAGCTTTCTTT. The gene calls are TRBV20-1 and TRBJ1-1; possibly TRBD1 for D (6 bases). CDR1 is DFQATT, CDR2 SNEGSKA, per germline (reference sequence). Deletions cut 7 bases from V and 3 bases from J, with 9 bases between. The CDR3 sequence is 11 residues long.

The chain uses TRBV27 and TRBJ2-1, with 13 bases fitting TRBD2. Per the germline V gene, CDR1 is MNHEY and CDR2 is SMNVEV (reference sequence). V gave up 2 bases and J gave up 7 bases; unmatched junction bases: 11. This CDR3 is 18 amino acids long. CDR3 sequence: CASSLANTGLAGINEQFF. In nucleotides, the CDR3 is TGTGCCAGCAGTTTAGCTAATACGGGACTAGCGGGAATAAATGAGCAGTTCTTC.

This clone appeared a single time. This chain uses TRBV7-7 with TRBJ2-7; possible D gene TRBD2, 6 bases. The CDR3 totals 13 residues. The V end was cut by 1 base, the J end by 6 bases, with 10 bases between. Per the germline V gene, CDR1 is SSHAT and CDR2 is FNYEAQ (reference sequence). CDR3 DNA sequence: TGTGCCAGCAGCTTAGTGCGGGGAGTCGAGCAGTACTTC. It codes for CASSLVRGVEQYF.

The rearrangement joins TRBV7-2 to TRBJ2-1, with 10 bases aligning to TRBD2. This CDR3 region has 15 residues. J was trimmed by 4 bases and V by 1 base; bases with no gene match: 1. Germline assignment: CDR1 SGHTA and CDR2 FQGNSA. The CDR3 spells CASSLELAGYNEQFF. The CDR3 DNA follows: TGTGCCAGCAGCTTAGAACTAGCGGGGTACAATGAGCAGTTCTTC. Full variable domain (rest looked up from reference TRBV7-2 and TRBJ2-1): GAGVSQSPSNKVTEKGKDVELRCDPISGHTALYWYRQSLGQGLEFLIYFQGNSAPDKSGLPSDRFSAERTGGSVSTLTIQRTQQEDSAVYLCASSLELAGYNEQFFGPGTRLTVL.

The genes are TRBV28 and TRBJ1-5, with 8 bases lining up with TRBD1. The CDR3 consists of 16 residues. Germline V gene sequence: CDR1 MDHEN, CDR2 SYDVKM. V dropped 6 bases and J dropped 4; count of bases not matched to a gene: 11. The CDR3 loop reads CASRNRGQGENQPQHF. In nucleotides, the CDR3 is TGTGCCAGCAGAAACCGTGGACAGGGAGAGAATCAGCCCCAGCATTTT.

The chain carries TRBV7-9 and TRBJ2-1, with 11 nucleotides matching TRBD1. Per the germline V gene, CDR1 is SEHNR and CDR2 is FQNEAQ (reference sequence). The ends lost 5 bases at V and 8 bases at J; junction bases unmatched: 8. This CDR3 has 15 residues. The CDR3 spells CASSLRDRGAHEQFF. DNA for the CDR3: TGTGCCAGCAGCCTCCGGGACAGGGGGGCCCATGAGCAGTTCTTC.

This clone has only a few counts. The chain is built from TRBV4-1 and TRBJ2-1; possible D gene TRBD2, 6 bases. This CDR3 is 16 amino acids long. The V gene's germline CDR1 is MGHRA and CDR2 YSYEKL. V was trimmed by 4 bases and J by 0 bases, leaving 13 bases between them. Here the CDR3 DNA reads TGCGCCAGCAGCCCGGAGGGGATCCCCTCCTACAATGAGCAGTTCTTC. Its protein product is CASSPEGIPSYNEQFF.

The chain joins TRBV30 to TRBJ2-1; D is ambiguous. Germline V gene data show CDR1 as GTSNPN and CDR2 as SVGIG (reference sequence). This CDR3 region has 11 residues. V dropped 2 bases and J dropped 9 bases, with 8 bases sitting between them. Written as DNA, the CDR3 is TGTGCCTGGAGTCGCGAGTTTGAGCAGTTCTTC. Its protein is CAWSREFEQFF.

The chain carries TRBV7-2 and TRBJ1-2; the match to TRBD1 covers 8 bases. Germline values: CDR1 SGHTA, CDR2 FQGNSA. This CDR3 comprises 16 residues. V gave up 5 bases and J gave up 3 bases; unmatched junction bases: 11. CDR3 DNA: TGTGCCAGCAGCCCGAACCCGACAGGGGTAGACTATGGCTACACCTTC. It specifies CASSPNPTGVDYGYTF.

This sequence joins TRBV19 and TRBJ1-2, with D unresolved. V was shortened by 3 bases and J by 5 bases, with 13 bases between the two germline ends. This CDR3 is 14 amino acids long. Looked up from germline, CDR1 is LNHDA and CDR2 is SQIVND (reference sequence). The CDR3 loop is CASSIGVPQYGYTF. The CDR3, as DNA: TGTGCCAGTAGTATCGGGGTCCCTCAGTATGGCTACACCTTC.

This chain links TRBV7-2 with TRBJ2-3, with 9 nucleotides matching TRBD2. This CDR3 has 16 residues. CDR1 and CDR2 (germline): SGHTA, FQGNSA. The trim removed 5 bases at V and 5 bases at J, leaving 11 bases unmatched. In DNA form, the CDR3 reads TGTGCCAGCAGCCTCGTTGGGCGGGGGGGCAAAGATACGCAGTATTTT. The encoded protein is CASSLVGRGGKDTQYF.

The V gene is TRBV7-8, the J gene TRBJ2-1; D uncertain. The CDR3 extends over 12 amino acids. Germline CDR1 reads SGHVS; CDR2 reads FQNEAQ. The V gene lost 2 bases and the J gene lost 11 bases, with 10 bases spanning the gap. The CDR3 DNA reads TGTGCCAGCAGCTTATCAACCCCTAAGCAGTTCTTC. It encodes CASSLSTPKQFF.